A selection of T cell receptor beta chains follows, all from one sample in a study of control samples from healthy donors and cancer patients. This table comes from immunoSEQ multiplex PCR, and its TCRdb copy is limited to in-frame clones, with some not included. Recorded for this sample: roughly 190,000 clones. The sample consisted of blood. Receptor source: a woman between 25 and 40 years old in good health. CDR3s include the opening cysteine and the closing phenylalanine or tryptophan. A D gene is named only where the DNA matches it firmly.

J	V	D	DNA	CDR3
TRBJ1-1	TRBV10-1	.	TGCGCCAGCAGTGTACAGGGCGCGGGGGAAGCTTTCTTT	CASSVQGAGEAFF
TRBJ1-5	TRBV10-2	TRBD1	TGCGCCAGCAGTGACCTCACAGGGGCTAGCAATCAGCCCCAGCATTTT	CASSDLTGASNQPQHF
TRBJ2-3	TRBV11-2	TRBD1	TGTGCCAGCAGCTGGGGACAGGGGGCAACAGATACGCAGTATTTT	CASSWGQGATDTQYF
TRBJ2-3	TRBV13	TRBD2	TGTGCCAGCAGCTTACGGCGATGGGAAGCGGGGGGGATCACAGATACGCAGTATTTT	CASSLRRWEAGGITDTQYF
TRBJ1-2	TRBV2	TRBD1	TGTGCCAGCGGGACAGCCGCCCGATCATATGGCTACACCTTC	CASGTAARSYGYTF
TRBJ2-7	TRBV7-9	TRBD1	TGTGCCAGCAGCTTCACGGGACAGTACTACGAGCAGTACTTC	CASSFTGQYYEQYF
TRBJ2-2	TRBV28	.	TGTGCCAGCAGCACGGACAGTACCGGGGAGCTGTTTTTT	CASSTDSTGELFF
TRBJ1-3	TRBV6-5	.	TGTGCCAGTGCCGGAAGGGGTTTCGGAAACACCATATATTTT	CASAGRGFGNTIYF
TRBJ2-7	TRBV7-2	TRBD1	TGTGCCAGCAGCTTAGCTACAGGGGGCTACGAGCAGTACTTC	CASSLATGGYEQYF
TRBJ1-4	TRBV4-1	.	TGCGCCAGCAGCCAAGCATCTAATGAAAAACTGTTTTTT	CASSQASNEKLFF
TRBJ2-2	TRBV5-6	.	TGTGCCAGCGGGGCTAGGAACACCGGGGAGCTGTTTTTT	CASGARNTGELFF
TRBJ1-1	TRBV5-6	.	TGTGCCAGCAGCCCAATGGGGGGCAACACTGAAGCTTTCTTT	CASSPMGGNTEAFF
TRBJ1-1	TRBV11-3	TRBD1	TGTGCCAGCAGCTTAGGGCAGGGGGGCACTGAAGCTTTCTTT	CASSLGQGGTEAFF
TRBJ1-2	TRBV2	TRBD1	TGTGCCAGCAGTGTAAGGGACAGTATCGGCTACACCTTC	CASSVRDSIGYTF
TRBJ1-2	TRBV19	.	TGTGCCAGTAGTATACTAGGGACTCCTGGCTACACCTTC	CASSILGTPGYTF
TRBJ2-3	TRBV28	.	TGTGCCAGCAGTTTTGGCGGTTGGGGTACGCAGTATTTT	CASSFGGWGTQYF
TRBJ2-1	TRBV5-4	.	TGTGCCAGCACCTCTCTAGGGATGGATCAGTTCTTC	CASTSLGMDQFF
TRBJ1-5	TRBV5-1	.	TGCGCCAGCAGATCCGGGACGTTCAGCAATCAGCCCCAGCATTTT	CASRSGTFSNQPQHF
TRBJ1-2	TRBV6-2/TRBV6-3	.	TGTGCCAGCAGTTATTCCCTCCCCGAGGGCTACACCTTC	CASSYSLPEGYTF
TRBJ2-5	TRBV6-6	TRBD2	TGTGCCAGCAATCAAGCGGGGGGGAAAGAGACCCAGTACTTC	CASNQAGGKETQYF
TRBJ1-5	TRBV2	.	TGTGCCAGCGCGGACAGCGCTCTTTATAGCAATCAGCCCCAGCATTTT	CASADSALYSNQPQHF
TRBJ1-1	TRBV4-1	.	TGCGCCAGCAGCGGTCGGAATGAAGCTTTCTTT	CASSGRNEAFF
TRBJ2-3	TRBV27	.	TGTGCCAGCAGTCTAATGGCTGGTCCTACGCAGTATTTT	CASSLMAGPTQYF
TRBJ2-7	TRBV28	.	TGTGCCAGCACCCCAGGGGGGATCTCCTACGAGCAGTACTTC	CASTPGGISYEQYF
TRBJ1-1	TRBV4-2	.	TGTGCCAGCAGCCAAAGAGGGGTGAGGGACACTGAAGCTTTCTTT	CASSQRGVRDTEAFF
TRBJ1-5	TRBV27	.	TGTGCCAGCAGTTGGGGGTATAATCAGCCCCAGCATTTT	CASSWGYNQPQHF
TRBJ2-1	TRBV7-2	TRBD2	TGTGCCAGCAGCAGCTTAGTCGGGACTAGCTCCTACAATGAGCAGTTCTTC	CASSSLVGTSSYNEQFF
TRBJ2-6	TRBV6-1	TRBD1	TGTGCCAGCAGTGAAGCGCAGGGGGCGCCTGGGGCCAACGTCCTGACTTTC	CASSEAQGAPGANVLTF
TRBJ2-3	TRBV12-5	TRBD1	TGTGCTAGTGGTTCACAGGGGGCCACAGATACGCAGTATTTT	CASGSQGATDTQYF
TRBJ1-3	TRBV13	.	TGTGCCAGCAGCTCTTGGTCCGGTAGTGGAAACACCATATATTTT	CASSSWSGSGNTIYF
TRBJ1-5	TRBV19	.	TGTGCCAGTACCCCGGGGGCCCCGTATCAGCCCCAGCATTTT	CASTPGAPYQPQHF
TRBJ2-7	TRBV4-1	.	TGCGCCAGCAGCCATGGCGGCGAGCAGTACTTC	CASSHGGEQYF
TRBJ1-3	TRBV5-1	TRBD1	TGCGCCAGCAGCGGAACTGACAGGGGGCCTGGAAACACCATATATTTT	CASSGTDRGPGNTIYF
TRBJ1-1	TRBV28	TRBD1	TGTGCCAGCAGTTTATCACTGGGGACAGCGAACACTGAAGCTTTCTTT	CASSLSLGTANTEAFF
TRBJ1-1	TRBV7-9	.	TGTGCCAGCAGCTTTTCCACTGAAGCTTTCTTT	CASSFSTEAFF
TRBJ1-2	TRBV12-3/TRBV12-4	.	TGTGCCAGCAGTTTTACAGGTCGAGAAGGCTACACCTTC	CASSFTGREGYTF
TRBJ1-2	TRBV13	.	TGTGCCAGCAGCCAACAAAAGAACTATGGCTACACCTTC	CASSQQKNYGYTF
TRBJ2-5	TRBV7-8	.	TGTGCCAGCAGCTTTGGGCGGGGAACAGAGACCCAGTACTTC	CASSFGRGTETQYF
TRBJ1-2	TRBV7-9	.	TGTGCCAGCAGCATTCAGGGTTATGGCTACACCTTC	CASSIQGYGYTF
TRBJ2-5	TRBV9	.	TGTGCCAGCAGCGTACAGGCGTACCAAGAGACCCAGTACTTC	CASSVQAYQETQYF
TRBJ1-1	TRBV5-1	.	TGCGCCAGCAGCTTGGTTACATCGGGGGCCTTCACTGAAGCTTTCTTT	CASSLVTSGAFTEAFF
TRBJ2-7	TRBV9	.	TGTGCCAGCAGCGTAGTGTATGGGGGGCAGGCCGAGCAGTACTTC	CASSVVYGGQAEQYF
TRBJ2-2	TRBV6-5	.	TGTGCCAGCAGTCGACAGACCGGGGAGCTGTTTTTT	CASSRQTGELFF
TRBJ2-7	TRBV5-5	.	TGTGCCAGCAGCTTGTATAACGAGGCCTACGAGCAGTACTTC	CASSLYNEAYEQYF
TRBJ2-3	TRBV9	.	TGTGCCAGCAGCGTACAGGTCCGGGGGACAGATACGCAGTATTTT	CASSVQVRGTDTQYF
TRBJ2-7	TRBV19	TRBD1	TGTGCCAGCGCGCCGGCTGGGACAGGGACCTACGAGCAGTACTTC	CASAPAGTGTYEQYF
TRBJ1-5	TRBV27	.	TGTGCCAGCCCCTTTGTCCGGGGACCGGACATCCTACATCACGGTCAGCCCCAGCATTTT	CASPFVRGPDILHHGQPQHF
TRBJ2-7	TRBV10-1	TRBD2	TGCGCCAGCGGGGGGGGGTACTCCTACGAGCAGTACTTC	CASGGGYSYEQYF
TRBJ2-3	TRBV3-1/TRBV3-2	TRBD1	TGTGCCAGCAGCCAGAGGACAGGCGGAGATACGCAGTATTTT	CASSQRTGGDTQYF
TRBJ2-7	TRBV2	.	TGTGCCAGCAGTGGTCGGCAGGGGAGGCACGAGCAGTACTTC	CASSGRQGRHEQYF
TRBJ1-1	TRBV6-2/TRBV6-3	TRBD1	TGTGCCAGCAGTTACTCTGGACAGGGCCCAAAGAACACTGAAGCTTTCTTT	CASSYSGQGPKNTEAFF
TRBJ2-5	TRBV3-1/TRBV3-2	.	TGTGCCAGCAGCCAAGTCGGTCACGGGACTCCCGAGAAGACCCAGTACTTC	CASSQVGHGTPEKTQYF
TRBJ1-2	TRBV27	.	TGTGCCAGCATGGGAGGTGGTCGGCCTCACTTC	CASMGGGRPHF